This TCR beta chain was sequenced for a study of T cell changes during pregnancy in multiple sclerosis (dated by TCRdb to between 2018 and 2021). Regarding the study in general: The study examined how the T cell repertoire changed over the course of pregnancy in women with multiple sclerosis.

Library preparation used the immunoSEQ multiplex PCR assay. Not all clones reach the TCRdb copy of this immuneACCESS table, which keeps in-frame sequences only. Checked studies attribute under half of the gap to unresolved V genes and leave the rest unexplained. The sample table holds 60,000 to 70,000 clones, of which approximately 90% were seen once. Less than 1.5% of the sample is held by the ten biggest clonotypes. In regard to this clone: The clone's antigen remains unknown. Base qualities are not provided; no much larger clone lies one nucleotide away.

The CDR3, cysteine through phenylalanine, is 15 amino acids long. The DNA shown is the 45-base CDR3, in frame from base 1. From a lookup of the germline V gene, CDR1 and CDR2 are ENHRY and SYGVKD. The germline V and J ends show losses of 4 bases and 1 base respectively, and no gene match explains 6 bases of the junction. Sequences were derived from peripheral blood, sampled in the third trimester of pregnancy. The rearrangement joined TRBV10-3 to TRBJ1-1; 7 central nucleotides agree with TRBD1. This sequence originates from a female donor in good health, enrolled as a control in a pregnancy study. CDR3 reads: CAISGQGQRNTEAFF. In nucleotides, the sequence is TGTGCCATCAGTGGACAGGGTCAGAGGAACACTGAAGCTTTCTTT.